These 24 T cell receptor beta chains came from one sample sequenced in a study of regulatory T cells in long-lasting Graves disease. Library construction for TCR beta used iRepertoire HTBI primers and Arm-PCR of CDR3 regions. MiXCR, applied by TCRdb to the multiplex PCR reads, yields one record per CDR3 protein. The data show about 440,000 distinct CDR3 sequences, approximately 15% seen once. The time point: newly diagnosed GD, antithyroid drugs for less than 3 months. PBMCs provided the RNA from which the TCR library was made. These same records also appear under a second study, on T cells in Graves' hyperthyroidism and ophthalmopathy.

This specimen consisted of peripheral blood mononuclear cells (PBMCs), obtained at new diagnosis, from a patient treated with antithyroid drugs. These receptors were collected from a woman aged 25-40 years with Graves disease.

This clonotype was seen ten or more times. The J gene is TRBJ1-1, the V gene TRBV6-1; D gene ambiguous. The CDR3 extends over 16 amino acids. The V and J ends lost 3 bases and 0 bases respectively, with 14 bases between them. Germline-derived CDR1 and CDR2 are MNHNS and SASEGT. DNA of the CDR3: TGTGCCAGCAGTGAGAACTTTCGGACGGTGAACACTGAAGCTTTCTTT. Encoded protein: CASSENFRTVNTEAFF.

This clonotype was observed many times. This chain connects TRBV28 to TRBJ2-2; D uncertain. Germline CDR1 is MDHEN and CDR2 is SYDVKM. The V end lost 6 bases, the J end lost 1 base, and 6 bases lay between the germline ends. The CDR3 covers 13 residues. This chain's CDR3 is CASRNQNTGELFF. In DNA form, the CDR3 reads TGTGCCAGCAGAAACCAGAACACCGGGGAGCTGTTTTTT.

This clonotype was counted ten times or more. The chain joins TRBV9 to TRBJ1-1; weak D call: TRBD1 (6 bases). The V end was cut by 2 bases, the J end by 1 base, with 15 bases between. The CDR3 has 16 residues. Per the germline V gene, CDR1 is SGDLS and CDR2 is YYNGEE. CDR3 nucleotide sequence: TGTGCCAGCAGCGTCGCGGGCAAAGGGGGGAACACTGAAGCTTTCTTT. It encodes CASSVAGKGGNTEAFF.

This clonotype occurred many times. Relative to the germline gene, one junction end is altered; a read error may explain this. The J gene is TRBJ2-7, the V gene TRBV5-1, with D perhaps TRBD2 (5 bases). From germline, CDR1 is SGHRS and CDR2 YFSETQ. This CDR3 has 14 amino acids. Written as DNA, the CDR3 is TGTGCCAGCAGCTGGAGTAGCGCTGGCTACGAGCAGTACTTC. Its translation: CASSWSSAGYEQYF.

The V gene is TRBV7-9, the J gene TRBJ2-1, with TRBD1 identical over 11 bases. Trimming at V came to 5 bases and at J to 7 bases, leaving 7 bases not matched to a gene. Per germline, CDR1 SEHNR and CDR2 FQNEAQ (reference sequence). The CDR3 covers 15 residues. CDR3 bases: TGTGCCAGCAGCCCCGGACAGGGGGCTAAGAATGAGCAGTTCTTC. Its protein is CASSPGQGAKNEQFF.

This clonotype was seen repeatedly, ten times or more. This chain connects TRBV18 to TRBJ2-2; no firm D call. The V and J ends lost 6 bases and 5 bases respectively, with 7 bases between them. The CDR3 consists of 12 residues. Germline CDR1 and CDR2: KGHSH and LQKENI. The CDR3 spells CASSRWTGELFF. In DNA form, the CDR3 reads TGTGCCAGCTCTCGGTGGACCGGGGAGCTGTTTTTT.

The V gene is TRBV28, the J gene TRBJ2-1, with 12 bases identical to TRBD2. The CDR3 runs 16 residues. Germline V gene lookup returns CDR1 MDHEN and CDR2 SYDVKM. V shed 5 bases and J 7 bases; nucleotides not matched to a gene: 9. CDR3 residues: CASSAPLAGGKNEQFF. Written as DNA, the CDR3 is TGTGCCAGCAGTGCCCCCCTAGCGGGAGGGAAGAATGAGCAGTTCTTC.

This clonotype showed up many times. The chain is built from TRBV13 and TRBJ2-7; possibly TRBD2 for D (7 bases). V was shortened by 5 bases and J by 2 bases, with 19 bases between the two germline ends. Germline values: CDR1 PRHDT, CDR2 FYEKMQ (reference sequence). The CDR3 has 16 amino acids. This chain's CDR3 is CASSPTGGADPYEQYF. Here the CDR3 DNA reads TGTGCCAGCAGCCCCACTGGGGGGGCCGACCCCTACGAGCAGTACTTC.

V is TRBV28 and J is TRBJ2-5; D gene ambiguous. The V end was cut by 11 bases, the J end by 3 bases, with 19 bases between. The CDR3 contains 14 residues. Per the germline V gene, CDR1 is MDHEN and CDR2 is SYDVKM. In DNA form, the CDR3 reads TGTGCCGGACCTTATTTGGAGACGGAAGAGACCCAGTACTTC. Its translation is CAGPYLETEETQYF.

The genes are TRBV15 and TRBJ1-2, with no clear D. CDR3 length: 15 amino acids. From germline, CDR1 is LNHNV and CDR2 YYDKDF (reference sequence). Trimming pared 3 bases from V and 4 bases from J, leaving 15 bases between. The CDR3 reads CATSSIRRSFYGYTF. CDR3 sequence (DNA): TGTGCCACCAGCAGTATCCGCAGGTCCTTCTATGGCTACACCTTC.

The chain has TRBV5-5 and TRBJ1-3; 8 bases are shared with TRBD1. CDR3 length equals 15 residues. V gave up 3 bases and J gave up 7 bases; unmatched junction bases: 9. Germline CDR1 reads SGHKS; CDR2 reads YYEKEE (reference sequence). For the CDR3, the DNA is TGTGCCAGCAGCTATTCAGGGGGCCCGACGAACACCATATATTTT. It translates to CASSYSGGPTNTIYF.

This clonotype was observed a few times. The chain combines TRBV5-1 with TRBJ1-2; D ambiguous. The CDR3 has 14 residues. V dropped 5 bases and J dropped 4 bases, with 15 bases sitting between them. Germline V gene sequence: CDR1 SGHRS, CDR2 YFSETQ. The chain's CDR3 is CASRYDTACYGYTF. The DNA for the CDR3 is TGCGCCAGCAGATACGATACAGCTTGCTATGGCTACACCTTC.

Many counts were recorded for this clonotype. The CDR3: CASSYSRQQNTEAFF. The CDR3 nucleotides read TGTGCCAGCAGTTACTCGCGACAGCAGAACACTGAAGCTTTCTTT. The chain joins TRBV6-5 to TRBJ1-1; D might be TRBD1 (5 bases). The CDR3 is 15 amino acids. V lost 0 bases, J lost 1 base, and 9 bases lay in between. In germline, CDR1 is MNHEY, CDR2 SVGAGI.

The CDR3 region is CASSPFGTGGRYGYTF. The DNA for the CDR3 is TGTGCCAGCAGCCCGTTTGGGACAGGGGGACGGTATGGCTACACCTTC. The chain recombines TRBV11-2 with TRBJ1-2; 11 nucleotides match TRBD1. Per the germline V gene, CDR1 is SGHAT and CDR2 is FQNNGV. V dropped 5 bases and J dropped 5; count of bases not matched to a gene: 10. This CDR3 has 16 amino acids.

This clonotype was counted ten times or more. The genes are TRBV27 and TRBJ2-5, with unresolved D. This CDR3 has 14 amino acids. In germline, CDR1 is MNHEY, CDR2 SMNVEV (reference sequence). Trimming cost V 3 bases and J 6 bases, with 14 bases left between them. The CDR3 is CASSFLEARQTQYF. DNA of the CDR3: TGTGCCAGCAGTTTCCTAGAAGCTAGGCAGACCCAGTACTTC.

This clonotype was recorded many times. CDR3 nucleotide sequence: TGTGCCAGCAGTTACAACCAGGGGGATCAGCCCCAGCATTTT. This sequence encodes CASSYNQGDQPQHF. The chain has TRBV6-5 and TRBJ1-5; 7 bases line up with TRBD1. Germline V gene sequence: CDR1 MNHEY, CDR2 SVGAGI. Trimming cost V 2 bases and J 5 bases; bases outside gene matches: 3. CDR3 length equals 14 residues.

The table lists this clonotype with many counts. The rearrangement joins TRBV7-9 to TRBJ2-1; maybe TRBD2 (5 bases). Germline values: CDR1 SEHNR, CDR2 FQNEAQ (reference sequence). V lost 5 bases and J 8 bases, leaving 13 bases between the germline ends. This CDR3 is built from 13 residues. The CDR3 protein is CASSALEGDEQFF. Here the CDR3 DNA reads TGTGCCAGCAGCGCATTAGAGGGTGATGAGCAGTTCTTC.

A remark on this clonotype: With a much larger clone just one base away, this may be a read error. The chain joins TRBV11-3 to TRBJ2-4; a weak D match, TRBD2 (5 bases). The J call may be wrong; the DNA end is better matched by TRBJ2-7. This CDR3 has 14 residues. Germline CDR1 is SGHNT and CDR2 is YENEEA. As DNA, the CDR3 is TGTGCCAGCAGCTTAGATTCGGGCGGGTCCGAGCAGTACTTC. This translates into CASSLDSGGSEQYF.

This clonotype was seen ten or more times. This chain uses TRBV6-1 with TRBJ1-4, with TRBD1 matching 7 bases. V lost 6 bases and J lost 7; bases outside the gene matches: 5. The CDR3 sequence is 13 residues long. From germline, CDR1 is MNHNS and CDR2 SASEGT. CDR3 in amino acids: CASSRGGPEKLFF. The CDR3 bases are TGTGCCAGCAGCCGAGGGGGCCCTGAAAAACTGTTTTTT.

This clonotype has at least ten counts. V gene TRBV2 combines with J gene TRBJ2-7, with 7 bases matching TRBD2. The trim removed 2 bases at V and 4 bases at J, leaving 11 bases unmatched. The CDR3 sequence is 16 residues long. CDR1 and CDR2 from the germline V gene are SNHLY and FYNNEI. CDR3 sequence reads: CASSETRAGPRYEQYF. The CDR3 bases are TGTGCCAGCAGTGAAACTAGAGCGGGACCCAGGTACGAGCAGTACTTC.

This clonotype was seen ten or more times. The chain couples TRBV11-2 to TRBJ2-6; the D is unclear. CDR1 is SGHAT, CDR2 FQNNGV, per germline. The CDR3 spans 17 residues. Trimming cost V 4 bases and J 0 bases, with 13 bases left between them. The DNA for the CDR3 is TGTGCCAGCAGCTCGTGGTCGTTGAGCTCTGGGGCCAACGTCCTGACTTTC. Its protein is CASSSWSLSSGANVLTF.

This clonotype was counted at least ten times. V is TRBV5-6 and J is TRBJ2-1; TRBD2 matches 8 bases. Trimming took 4 bases from V and 1 from J; bases not matched to a gene: 16. This CDR3 contains 19 residues. The germline V gene encodes CDR1 SGHDT and CDR2 YYEEEE. This CDR3 reads CASSRFTMRLASSYNEQFF. The CDR3 DNA reads TGTGCCAGCAGCCGGTTCACGATGCGACTAGCGTCATCCTACAATGAGCAGTTCTTC.

This clonotype has a handful of counts. A much larger clone lies a single base off, so this may be a read error. The chain links TRBV28 to TRBJ2-5; the D is unclear. The CDR3 consists of 13 residues. V lost 7 bases and J 11 bases, leaving 20 bases between the germline ends. From germline, CDR1 is MDHEN and CDR2 SYDVKM. This CDR3 reads CASKSVVLNEQYF. DNA of the CDR3: TGTGCCAGCAAATCGGTAGTCCTGAATGAGCAGTACTTC.

The sample holds a few counts of this clonotype. The chain is built from TRBV30 and TRBJ2-2, with D perhaps given as TRBD1 or TRBD2 (5 bases each). Between the trimmed V and J ends, which lost 3 bases and 0 bases, there was a span of 14 bases. The germline gives CDR1 GTSNPN, CDR2 SVGIG (reference sequence). CDR3 length: 16 amino acids. Here the CDR3 DNA reads TGTGCCTGGAGGCGCATCGGGACGGCGAACACCGGGGAGCTGTTTTTT. As protein: CAWRRIGTANTGELFF. The entire variable domain, with the rest obtained from reference TRBV30 and TRBJ2-2, is as follows: SQTIHQWPATLVQPVGSPLSLECTVEGTSNPNLYWYRQAAGRGLQLLFYSVGIGQISSEVPQNLSASRPQDRQFILSSKKLLLSDSGFYLCAWRRIGTANTGELFFGEGSRLTVL.